This entry lists 32 T cell receptor beta chains sequenced from one sample in a study of tumor T cells in aggressive B-cell lymphoma. Profiled with immunoSEQ multiplex PCR; TCRdb holds only in-frame clones, not every one. Found here are some 1,300 clones, about nine tenths of them singletons; the top ten hold over 10%. The sequenced sample consisted of tumor tissue. The receptors derive from an adult with diffuse large B cell lymphoma.

The rearrangement links TRBV28 to TRBJ2-1; D remains ambiguous. Between the trimmed V and J ends, which lost 7 bases and 11 bases, there was a span of 12 bases. Germline values: CDR1 MDHEN, CDR2 SYDVKM. The CDR3 totals 11 residues. The CDR3 loop reads CASTNGQKQFF. In DNA, the CDR3 is TGTGCCAGCACCAATGGGCAGAAGCAGTTCTTC.

A remark on this clone: Its ends do not fully match the called genes, so a read error is possible. This rearrangement joins TRBV7-9 to TRBJ2-3; 9 bases line up with TRBD2. Germline-derived CDR1 and CDR2 are SEHNR and FQNEAQ (reference sequence). CDR3 length equals 16 residues. CDR3 in DNA: TGTGCCAGCAGCTTTAGGGCGGGGGGGCCTGGAGATACGCAATATTTT. It encodes CASSFRAGGPGDTQYF.

J is TRBJ1-2 and V is TRBV5-4, with no clear D. The germline V gene encodes CDR1 SGHNT and CDR2 YYREEE (reference sequence). The V and J ends lost 0 bases and 5 bases respectively, with 8 bases between them. CDR3 length equals 13 residues. In DNA form, the CDR3 reads TGTGCCAGCAGCTTGGGACAAAGATATGGCTACACCTTC. It specifies CASSLGQRYGYTF.

V and J are TRBV5-5 and TRBJ2-1; no reliable D call. There are 14 residues in the CDR3. The V gene's germline CDR1 is SGHKS and CDR2 YYEKEE (reference sequence). Trimming pared 0 bases from V and 7 bases from J, leaving 11 bases between. The CDR3 sequence: CASSLVLMENEQFF. As DNA, the CDR3 is TGTGCCAGCAGCTTGGTCTTGATGGAGAATGAGCAGTTCTTC.

In the case of this clone: Germline and junction disagree at one end, which may indicate a read error. This specimen includes other DNA sequences encoding the same CDR3. This chain uses TRBV13 with TRBJ1-6; TRBD1 matches 8 bases. This CDR3 contains 14 residues. Germline values: CDR1 PRHDT, CDR2 FYEKMQ (reference sequence). The CDR3 protein is CASSLQGANSPLHF. The DNA of the CDR3 is TGTGCCAGCAGCTTACAGGGGGCGAATTCCCCCCTCCACTTT.

The V call is TRBV19, the J call TRBJ1-5, with 9 bases that match TRBD1. CDR1 and CDR2 (germline): LNHDA, SQIVND (reference sequence). This CDR3 contains 15 residues. After removal of 4 bases from V and 5 bases from J, the junction contained 6 bases not matched to a gene. This CDR3 is CASSTMGQGDQPQHF. CDR3 bases: TGTGCCAGTAGTACGATGGGACAGGGCGATCAGCCCCAGCATTTT.

This chain uses TRBV30 with TRBJ1-6, with a possible D match to TRBD1 (5 bases). The CDR3 runs to 14 residues. Trimming pared 2 bases from V and 10 bases from J, leaving 15 bases between. CDR1 and CDR2 from the germline V gene are GTSNPN and SVGIG (reference sequence). CDR3 region: CAWSPPVRASPLHF. The CDR3 DNA sequence: TGTGCCTGGAGTCCGCCGGTCAGGGCGTCACCCCTCCACTTT.

Only a few counts were recorded for this clone. The chain combines TRBV4-2 with TRBJ2-7; no reliable D call. The length of the CDR3 is 13 residues. Trimming took 2 bases from V and 2 from J, leaving 7 bases between them. Germline V CDR1 and CDR2: LGHNA, YNFKEQ. The CDR3 coding sequence is TGTGCCAGCAGCCAATGGCAGGCCTACGAGCAGTACTTC. Residues: CASSQWQAYEQYF.

V gene TRBV19 combines with J gene TRBJ2-1, with 8 bases identical to TRBD1. With 4 bases clipped from V and 7 bases from J, the junction kept 12 bases outside the gene matches. This CDR3 region has 16 residues. The germline V gene has CDR1 LNHDA and CDR2 SQIVND (reference sequence). This CDR3 is CASSKLRNRGENEQFF. The CDR3, as DNA: TGTGCCAGTAGTAAGCTCCGGAACAGGGGGGAGAATGAGCAGTTCTTC.

The J gene is TRBJ2-3, the V gene TRBV18; 7 bases are shared with TRBD1. The V gene end was trimmed by 6 bases and the J gene end by 0 bases; junction bases not matched to a gene: 9. In germline, CDR1 is KGHSH, CDR2 LQKENI. The CDR3 is made up of 16 amino acids. The CDR3 coding sequence is TGTGCCAGCTCCTACTTAGGGGGCGGAAGCACAGATACGCAGTATTTT. Translating gives CASSYLGGGSTDTQYF.

The chain uses TRBV6-4 and TRBJ1-1; 12 bases align to TRBD1. This CDR3 has 13 amino acids. Germline loops: CDR1 MRHNA, CDR2 SNTAGT. V was pared by 9 bases and J by 11 bases, with 10 bases of the junction left unmatched. The CDR3 protein is CASPGQGASVAFF. The CDR3 coding sequence is TGTGCCAGTCCGGGACAGGGGGCGTCGGTGGCTTTCTTT.

CDR3 loop: CASSLLSMTGAKNIQYF. CDR3 sequence (DNA): TGCGCCAGCAGCTTGCTCTCGATGACAGGGGCCAAAAACATTCAGTACTTC. The J gene is TRBJ2-4, the V gene TRBV5-1; TRBD1 aligns across 7 bases. Germline CDR1 is SGHRS and CDR2 is YFSETQ. The CDR3 sequence is 17 residues long. V was pared by 1 base and J by 1 base, with 8 bases of the junction left unmatched.

The J gene is TRBJ2-3, the V gene TRBV19, with TRBD2 matching 10 bases. The CDR3 is 16 residues long. CDR1 LNHDA and CDR2 SQIVND come from the germline V gene (reference sequence). J lost 4 bases, V lost 8 bases, and 12 bases had no gene match. The CDR3 DNA reads as TGTGCCAGTGGCGTAGCGTCTAGCGGGGGTGCAGATACGCAGTATTTT. Translation: CASGVASSGGADTQYF.

With respect to this clone: An end of the junction does not agree with germline; a read error may underlie this. The chain couples TRBV9 to TRBJ1-1, with 8 bases that match TRBD1. Germline CDR1 reads SGDLS; CDR2 reads YYNGEE. The CDR3 sequence is 16 residues long. The CDR3 is CASSVEVGTGKTGAFF. CDR3 nucleotides: TGTGCCAGCAGCGTGGAGGTGGGGACAGGCAAAACTGGAGCTTTCTTT.

This clone was detected once. Here the CDR3 DNA reads TGTGCCAGCAGCTCCCCCGGACAGGGTAAACACTCCTACAATGAGCAGTTCTTC. Its translation is CASSSPGQGKHSYNEQFF. V gene TRBV7-3 combines with J gene TRBJ2-1, with 8 bases lining up with TRBD1. Trimming cost V 4 bases and J 0 bases; bases outside gene matches: 11. This CDR3 has 18 residues. Per germline, CDR1 SGHTA and CDR2 FQGTGA.

The chain is built from TRBV7-9 and TRBJ2-3; tentatively, D is TRBD2 (6 bases). Trimming stripped 4 bases from V and 6 bases from J, with 11 bases between. This CDR3 comprises 13 residues. Germline loops: CDR1 SEHNR, CDR2 FQNEAQ (reference sequence). The CDR3 reads CASSWEVVDTQYF. The CDR3 nucleotides are TGTGCCAGCAGCTGGGAGGTAGTTGATACGCAGTATTTT.

This chain links TRBV10-3 with TRBJ2-7; the D gene is possibly TRBD1 (5 bases). Trimming removed 3 bases from V and 1 base from J, with 7 bases in between. Germline CDR1 reads ENHRY; CDR2 reads SYGVKD. There are 13 residues in the CDR3. This CDR3 is CAISDRDSYEQYF. DNA for the CDR3: TGTGCCATCAGTGACAGGGATTCCTACGAGCAGTACTTC.

The V call is TRBV7-9, the J call TRBJ1-2; D might be TRBD1 (6 bases). This CDR3 comprises 16 residues. From germline, CDR1 is SEHNR and CDR2 FQNEAQ (reference sequence). The V and J ends lost 6 bases and 3 bases respectively, with 20 bases between them. The CDR3 sequence: CASSDDWAGADYGYTF. CDR3 coding DNA: TGTGCCAGCAGTGACGACTGGGCAGGGGCAGACTATGGCTACACCTTC.

A single count supports this clone. The V gene is TRBV7-3, the J gene TRBJ2-1, with 7 positions matching TRBD2. The V gene's germline CDR1 is SGHTA and CDR2 FQGTGA. This CDR3 has 18 residues. Trimming removed 1 base from V and 2 bases from J; junction bases left unmatched: 11. As DNA, the CDR3 is TGTGCCAGCAGCTTAATCCCAGCGGGACGGGAGACCTACAATGAGCAGTTCTTC. Translated, it gives CASSLIPAGRETYNEQFF.

The chain recombines TRBV4-1 with TRBJ2-7, with TRBD2 matching over 10 bases. V shed 4 bases, J shed 2 bases, and the junction held 2 bases outside the gene matches. The germline V gene encodes CDR1 MGHRA and CDR2 YSYEKL. The CDR3 sequence is 14 residues long. The CDR3 reads CASSPLAGAYEQYF. The CDR3 bases are TGCGCCAGCAGCCCTCTAGCGGGGGCCTACGAGCAGTACTTC.

CDR3 sequence (DNA): TGCAGCGTTGGGACAGACGCTGGTGAGCAGTTCTTC. Amino acids: CSVGTDAGEQFF. The J gene is TRBJ2-1, the V gene TRBV29-1, with a tentative D call TRBD1 (6 bases). The CDR3 contains 12 residues. The germline V gene encodes CDR1 SQVTM and CDR2 ANQGSEA. V was trimmed by 4 bases and J by 9 bases, leaving 13 bases between them.

Only a few counts were recorded for this clone. The rearrangement links TRBV11-2 to TRBJ1-4; weak D call: TRBD1 (5 bases). V was cut by 5 bases and J by 5 bases, with 21 bases left in between. From germline, CDR1 is SGHAT and CDR2 FQNNGV. This CDR3 region has 17 residues. In DNA form, the CDR3 reads TGTGCCAGCAGCCATATATTGTTTGGACATCTCAATGAAAAACTGTTTTTT. It encodes CASSHILFGHLNEKLFF.

The chain joins TRBV7-6 to TRBJ2-3; the D gene is possibly TRBD2 (5 bases). V lost 5 bases, J lost 5 bases, and 26 bases lay in between. The CDR3 has 18 residues. Germline V gene data show CDR1 as SGHVS and CDR2 as FNYEAQ. CDR3 in DNA: TGTGCCAGCAGCCGAGGGATCGAATTTCTCGTCGAGAAAGATACGCAGTATTTT. It is translated as CASSRGIEFLVEKDTQYF.

The chain combines TRBV2 with TRBJ2-2, with no clear D. Germline-derived CDR1 and CDR2 are SNHLY and FYNNEI. Trimming cost V 3 bases and J 3 bases, with 11 bases left between them. The CDR3 runs to 15 residues. CDR3 bases: TGTGCCAGCAGTGAGAGTCGGCAGGACACCGGGGAGCTGTTTTTT. Translating it yields CASSESRQDTGELFF.

In this sample, this clone turned up a few times. V and J are TRBV14 and TRBJ1-3; 7 bases agree with TRBD1. Germline CDR1 and CDR2: SGHDN and FVKESK. The CDR3 is 17 amino acids. The ends lost 0 bases at V and 0 bases at J; junction bases unmatched: 5. DNA for the CDR3: TGTGCCAGCAGCCAAGACTCCCGGGACAGCTCTGGAAACACCATATATTTT. Translated, it gives CASSQDSRDSSGNTIYF.

V gene TRBV6-6 combines with J gene TRBJ1-1; D is unclear. Between the trimmed V and J ends, which lost 5 bases and 2 bases, there was a span of 12 bases. This CDR3 is 14 amino acids long. Germline CDR1 is MNHNY and CDR2 is SVGAGI (reference sequence). CDR3 in DNA: TGTGCCAGCAGTCGGGGTGGAATAAACACTGAAGCTTTCTTT. It translates to CASSRGGINTEAFF.

This clone was seen only once. V and J are TRBV7-9 and TRBJ1-1; D gene unclear. Germline V lookup: CDR1 SEHNR, CDR2 FQNEAQ (reference sequence). This CDR3 is 13 amino acids long. Trimming removed 2 bases from V and 6 bases from J, with 10 bases in between. In DNA form, the CDR3 reads TGTGCCAGCAGCTTAACCCGCGGGGCTGAAGCTTTCTTT. It yields the protein CASSLTRGAEAFF.

With regard to this clone: An end of the junction differs from the germline gene, which may be a read error. The chain recombines TRBV6-1 with TRBJ1-1; D uncertain. The CDR3 is made up of 15 amino acids. CDR1 is MNHNS and CDR2 is SASEGT in the germline V gene. CDR3 nucleotides: TGTGCCAGCAGTGAATGGTTTGGGGAGAACATTGAAGCTTTCTTT. As protein: CASSEWFGENIEAFF.

The V gene is TRBV6-5, the J gene TRBJ1-2; 7 bases are a match to TRBD1. The CDR3 has 14 amino acids. Germline loops: CDR1 MNHEY, CDR2 SVGAGI. Unmatched junction bases numbered 12, after V lost 10 bases and J lost 4 bases. This chain's CDR3 is CAIRPPGQFYGYTF. DNA for the CDR3: TGTGCCATTCGGCCACCGGGACAGTTCTATGGCTACACCTTC.

The chain employs TRBV6-5 and TRBJ2-2; TRBD1 matches 7 bases. V shed 6 bases and J 5 bases; nucleotides not matched to a gene: 6. The CDR3 extends over 14 amino acids. Germline V CDR1 and CDR2: MNHEY, SVGAGI. CDR3: CASSTGQRTGELFF. The CDR3 nucleotides read TGTGCCAGCAGCACGGGACAGCGAACCGGGGAGCTGTTTTTT.

The chain employs TRBV10-3 and TRBJ1-2, with 8 bases fitting TRBD1. Germline CDR1 and CDR2: ENHRY and SYGVKD. This CDR3 is built from 17 residues. V was clipped by 4 bases and J by 1 base; unmatched bases: 11. This CDR3 reads CAISAGIDRGGNYGYTF. The CDR3 DNA is TGTGCCATCAGTGCCGGGATAGACAGGGGAGGTAACTATGGCTACACCTTC.

This clone was counted only a few times. V and J are TRBV9 and TRBJ2-1; 11 nucleotides agree with TRBD2. Unmatched junction bases numbered 7, after V lost 7 bases and J lost 4 bases. From germline, CDR1 is SGDLS and CDR2 YYNGEE. This CDR3 is 15 amino acids long. CDR3 amino acids: CASGTGTSGYNEQFF. The DNA for the CDR3 is TGTGCCAGCGGGACCGGGACTAGCGGTTACAATGAGCAGTTCTTC.